This T cell receptor beta chain was identified in a study of monozygotic twins with cystic fibrosis (dated by TCRdb to the early 2020s). Turning to the overall study: Barcoded libraries were prepared with roughly 16 PCR cycles from around 3 micrograms of fragmented DNA. On the day blood was drawn, the twins' weight-for-height and FEVPerc (FEV1 disease centile) were ranked against those of the 1,000 or so cohort participants. To gauge how much genetics shapes V and J gene usage, the researchers compared TCR beta repertoires both within and across 16 monozygotic twin pairs who have cystic fibrosis. The cohort comprised ten female and six male twin pairs aged about 2.0 to 40 years, median around 9 years, mostly children and adolescents. Data for three of the twin pairs had been reported previously in another context.

The twin pairs came from the European Cystic Fibrosis Twin and Sibling Study Cohort, which recruited patients from over a hundred CF clinics across 14 European countries. Zygosity and CFTR genotype were confirmed in-house, and zygosity was tested by multiplex PCR of nine short tandem repeat loci. Peripheral blood was taken from each twin, and clinical parameters were recorded on the day of blood sampling. Genomic DNA was isolated from peripheral blood cells with phenol/chloroform and kept in TE buffer at 4 degrees C. TCR beta CDR3 regions were amplified by multiplex PCR with the immunoSEQ immune profiling system according to the manufacturer's instructions. An Illumina NextSeq system was used to carry out the sequencing. Regarding the original processing steps: The immunoSEQ Analyzer platform handled processing of the sequence data, and clonality was calculated by taking the square root of Simpson's index of productive rearrangements. Similarity in V and J usage was quantified by Jensen-Shannon distance, and CDR3 generation probabilities were calculated with OLGA. Shared CDR3 sequences were searched against the immuneACCESS database (August 2020) and VDJdb (December 2020). TCRdb provides this immuneACCESS table in a form limited to in-frame rearrangements. Some clones are lacking; in checked studies, under half of them reflect an unresolved V gene, and why the rest are absent is not known. The V and J calls and clone size are taken from that table; D and trimming were inferred from the DNA. Counted in this sample were about 23,000 clones; around 98% of them appeared once. The ten most abundant clones make up 0.12% to 0.15% of the sample.

What the study reported, not specific to this receptor: Simpson clonality was found to be generally low (median approximately 0.01), suggesting a naive-dominated repertoire, although higher clonality was observed in the most severely affected patients. Significantly higher nucleotide-identical clonotype sharing was observed within monozygotic CF twin pairs than between unrelated CF individuals (P = 0.000026, Mann-Whitney). The cohort was small, and no association was found between shared CDR3 numbers and age, concordance or disease severity. In 13 of 16 pairs, V gene usage most closely resembled the co-twin's, and the same held for J usage in 8 of 16 pairs, a pattern suggesting genetic constraints.

As regards this clone: The target of this receptor is not known. Within one base of it there is no much larger clone, and no base qualities were kept.

The germline V gene provides CDR1 SGHRS and CDR2 YFSETQ. From the cysteine through the phenylalanine, the CDR3 covers 17 amino acids. The CDR3 DNA has 51 bases and is translated from base 1. V and J lose 0 bases and 4 bases, and a span of 17 bases separates them. The sequencing input was blood. The receptor comes from a girl aged 5-17 years with cystic fibrosis. This chain joins TRBV5-1 to TRBJ1-3, with a weak D call of TRBD1 (5 bases match). This receptor carries the CDR3 CASSLEPARERGNTIYF. The DNA sequence is as follows: TGCGCCAGCAGCTTGGAACCCGCCAGGGAAAGGGGAAACACCATATATTTT.